Listed below are T cell receptor beta chains from one sample, sequenced in a study of T cells expressing NK-cell markers. Each CDR3 protein gets one entry in TCRdb, which reprocessed the 5' RACE reads and gives no DNA. The table lists 250,000 to 300,000 distinct CDR3 sequences. Sequenced material: blood T cells: a sorted CD56 or NKG2C T cell subset, CD4+ or CD8+ T cells, or bulk PBMC T cells (not recorded which). The receptors come from a woman aged 18 to 75 in good health. Each CDR3 is given with its conserved first and last residue. Each record gives: clone size, J gene, V gene, CDR3 protein. The size of a clone is reported for some rows only, either as once, few or many, or as a class for expanded clones.

. | TRBJ1-4 | TRBV5-1 | CASSLGRSGNEKLFF
. | TRBJ2-1 | TRBV11-3 | CASSLGASGGENEQFF
. | TRBJ2-1 | TRBV25-1 | CASSPLYRGRSYNEQFF
. | TRBJ1-1 | TRBV6-5 | CASSYGGFLRNTEAFF
. | TRBJ1-2 | TRBV29-1 | CSVGGGGYGYTF
. | TRBJ2-6 | TRBV29-1 | CSVGRLLSGANVLTF
. | TRBJ1-4 | TRBV12-3/TRBV12-4 | CASSFSGDNEKLFF
. | TRBJ2-1 | TRBV6-1 | CASLGGQGAYEQFF
. | TRBJ2-1 | TRBV4-3 | CASSQYTLAGEYNEQFF
. | TRBJ1-2 | TRBV7-8 | CASSLGQGPHYGYTF
. | TRBJ1-2 | TRBV6-5 | CASSYGQSYGYTF
. | TRBJ1-1 | TRBV5-6 | CASSEGWGDTEAFF
. | TRBJ1-5 | TRBV5-1 | CASSLGGKDQPQHF
. | TRBJ1-4 | TRBV19 | CASSIQVTTNEKLFF
. | TRBJ2-5 | TRBV6-1 | CASRKLAGGETQYF
. | TRBJ1-4 | TRBV6-2/TRBV6-3 | CASSYSGDSEKLFF
. | TRBJ2-1 | TRBV24-1 | CATSGGAVWNEQFF
. | TRBJ2-1 | TRBV7-2 | CASSLGGSGYEQFF
. | TRBJ1-5 | TRBV15 | CATSRGQGAGNQPQHF
. | TRBJ2-5 | TRBV7-8 | CASSMSKAGKETQYF
. | TRBJ2-5 | TRBV3-1 | CASSQNSGVRETQYF
. | TRBJ2-1 | TRBV20-1 | CSASGTAGGPEGEQFF
. | TRBJ2-4 | TRBV18 | CASSPFMIPEAKNIQYF
. | TRBJ2-1 | TRBV5-5 | CASSSGLASSYNEQFF
. | TRBJ2-1 | TRBV24-1 | CATSDFLGEQFF
. | TRBJ1-2 | TRBV7-2 | CASSLAPDYGYIF
medium-sized | TRBJ2-3 | TRBV6-5 | CASSYIGDTDTQYF
. | TRBJ2-3 | TRBV11-2 | CASSLEAGGGRSGMDTQYF
. | TRBJ1-1 | TRBV29-1 | CSAPIGTGDTEAFF
. | TRBJ2-7 | TRBV24-1 | CATSDAGSSYEQYF
. | TRBJ2-2 | TRBV5-8 | CASSAPSVGAGELFF
. | TRBJ2-5 | TRBV7-8 | CASSFPGLAPFLETQYF
. | TRBJ2-2 | TRBV18 | CASSRTGTRDGELFF
. | TRBJ2-1 | TRBV29-1 | CSVHRPTGGLAPSSYNEQFF
. | TRBJ2-7 | TRBV5-1 | CASSKEVAGYEQYF
. | TRBJ1-4 | TRBV29-1 | CSAYTVELGKLFF
. | TRBJ2-5 | TRBV5-1 | CASKASVETQYF
. | TRBJ2-1 | TRBV20-1 | CSARNIAGGSYNEQFF
. | TRBJ1-5 | TRBV4-3 | CASSQERGGGQPQHF
. | TRBJ2-5 | TRBV20-1 | CSALQTSGGVSETQYF
. | TRBJ1-6 | TRBV7-2 | CASSLERGQGPLHF
. | TRBJ2-1 | TRBV20-1 | CSAALAGVYNEQFF
. | TRBJ2-1 | TRBV12-3/TRBV12-4 | CASTRRGGAYNEQFF
. | TRBJ1-3 | TRBV20-1 | CSARQPPQGEGNTIYF